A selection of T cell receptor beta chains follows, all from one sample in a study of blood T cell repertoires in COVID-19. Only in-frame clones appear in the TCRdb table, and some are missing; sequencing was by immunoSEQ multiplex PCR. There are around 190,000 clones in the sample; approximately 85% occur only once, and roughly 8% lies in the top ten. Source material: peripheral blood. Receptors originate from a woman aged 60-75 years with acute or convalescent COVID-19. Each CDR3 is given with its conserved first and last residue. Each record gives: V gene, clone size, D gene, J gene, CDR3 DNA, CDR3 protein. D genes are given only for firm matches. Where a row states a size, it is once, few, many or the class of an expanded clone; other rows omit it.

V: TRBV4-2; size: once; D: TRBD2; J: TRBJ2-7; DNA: TGTGCCAGCAGCCAAGTACTAGCGGGAGACCACGAGCAGTACTTC; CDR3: CASSQVLAGDHEQYF
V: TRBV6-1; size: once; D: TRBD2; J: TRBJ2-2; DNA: TGTGCCAGCAGTGAATCTAGCGGGAGAGTCACCGGGGAGCTGTTTTTT; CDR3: CASSESSGRVTGELFF
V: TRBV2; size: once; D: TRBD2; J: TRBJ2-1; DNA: TGTGCCAGCCGAGGACTAGCGGGAGTCACAAATGAGCAGTTCTTC; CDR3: CASRGLAGVTNEQFF
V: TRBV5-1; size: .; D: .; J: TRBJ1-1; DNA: TGCGCCAGCACCAAAGGGGGGGCTGGGGACACTGAAGCTTTCTTT; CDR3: CASTKGGAGDTEAFF
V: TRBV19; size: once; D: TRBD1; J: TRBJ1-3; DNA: TGTGCCAGTACCCACCGGGACAGGATTCCCTCGAGCTCTGGAAACACCATATATTTT; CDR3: CASTHRDRIPSSSGNTIYF
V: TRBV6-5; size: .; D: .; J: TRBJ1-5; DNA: TGTGCCAGCAGCCTAAATAGCAATCAGCCCCAGCATTTT; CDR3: CASSLNSNQPQHF
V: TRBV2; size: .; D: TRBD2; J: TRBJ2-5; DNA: TGTGCCAGCGTCCTAGCGGGGTACCAAGAGACCCAGTACTTC; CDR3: CASVLAGYQETQYF
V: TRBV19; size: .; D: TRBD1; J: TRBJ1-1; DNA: TGTGCCAGTAGTATAGAGGGGACAGGGAGGGACACTGAAGCTTTCTTT; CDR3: CASSIEGTGRDTEAFF
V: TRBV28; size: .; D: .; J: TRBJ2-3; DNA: TGTGCCAGCAGTTTTGGAGGGAAATTAGGGGGCACAGATACGCAGTATTTT; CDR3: CASSFGGKLGGTDTQYF
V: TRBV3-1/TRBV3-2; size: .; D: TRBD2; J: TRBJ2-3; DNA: TGTGCCAGCAGCCACACTAGCGGGAGCACAGATACGCAGTATTTT; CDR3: CASSHTSGSTDTQYF
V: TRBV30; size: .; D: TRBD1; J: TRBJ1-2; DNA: TGTGCCGGCCGGACAGGCTTAAACTATGGCTACACCTTC; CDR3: CAGRTGLNYGYTF
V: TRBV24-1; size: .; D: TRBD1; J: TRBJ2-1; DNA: TGTGCCACCAGTGATTCCGGCCCGGGACAGGGGTATGAGCAGTTCTTC; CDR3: CATSDSGPGQGYEQFF
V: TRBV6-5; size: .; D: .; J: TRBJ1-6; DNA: TGTGCCAGCGCCCTTCTCGGGGGTTCACCCCTCCACTTT; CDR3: CASALLGGSPLHF
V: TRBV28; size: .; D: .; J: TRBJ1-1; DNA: TGTGCCAGCAGTTTAGGGGCCTTTGAAGCTTTCTTT; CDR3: CASSLGAFEAFF
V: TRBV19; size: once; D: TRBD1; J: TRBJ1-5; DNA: TGTGCCGGGGGAGACAGGGCGCGGCAGCCCCAGCATTTT; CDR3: CAGGDRARQPQHF
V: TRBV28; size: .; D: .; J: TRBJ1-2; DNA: TGTGCCAGCGGAGCTACCACAGGGACGGGGCACTATGGCTACACCTTC; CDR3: CASGATTGTGHYGYTF
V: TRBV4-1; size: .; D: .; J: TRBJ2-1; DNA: TGCGCCAGCAGCCAAGAAGGAAAGAGGAACAATGAGCAGTTCTTC; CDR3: CASSQEGKRNNEQFF
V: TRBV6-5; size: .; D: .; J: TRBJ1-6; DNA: TGTGCCAGCACCCCCGGGGGGGGGCGATCACCCCTCCACTTT; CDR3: CASTPGGGRSPLHF
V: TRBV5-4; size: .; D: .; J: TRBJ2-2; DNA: TGTGCCAGCAGCTTGGGTTACCAAACTGGGGAGCTGTTTTTT; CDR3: CASSLGYQTGELFF
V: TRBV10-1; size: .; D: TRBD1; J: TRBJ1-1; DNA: TGCGCCAGCAGTGAGACGACAGGGTTCACTGAAGCTTTCTTT; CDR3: CASSETTGFTEAFF
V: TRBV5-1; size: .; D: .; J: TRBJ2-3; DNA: TGCGCCAGCAGTTACCTCGCGGGGTCCGCAGATACGCAGTATTTT; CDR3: CASSYLAGSADTQYF
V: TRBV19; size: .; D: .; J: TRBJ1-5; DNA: TGTGCCAGTAGTATCACGGGCGGGACCTATAATCAGCCCCAGCATTTT; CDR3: CASSITGGTYNQPQHF
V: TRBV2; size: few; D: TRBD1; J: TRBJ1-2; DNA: TGTGCCAGCACCCCGGAGGGGGCGGGATATGGCTACACCTTC; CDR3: CASTPEGAGYGYTF
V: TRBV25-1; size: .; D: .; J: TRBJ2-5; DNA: TGTGCCAGCAGTGAGGGGTCGGGGGAGACCCAGTACTTC; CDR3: CASSEGSGETQYF
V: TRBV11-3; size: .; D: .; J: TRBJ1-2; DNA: TGTGCCAGCAGCTTATCTGGGACTGTAGGCTACACCTTC; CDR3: CASSLSGTVGYTF
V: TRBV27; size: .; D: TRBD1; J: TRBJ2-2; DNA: TGTGCCAGCAGTTTAGAAACACCGCAGGGGGCGCTGGGGGAGCTGTTTTTT; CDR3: CASSLETPQGALGELFF
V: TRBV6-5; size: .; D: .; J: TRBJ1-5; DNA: TGTGCCACCTTATACAACGGCAATCAGCCCCAGCATTTT; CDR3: CATLYNGNQPQHF
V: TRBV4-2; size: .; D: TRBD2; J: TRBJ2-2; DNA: TGTGCCAGCAGCCAAGCCGGGACTAGCAGGAACACCGGGGAGCTGTTTTTT; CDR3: CASSQAGTSRNTGELFF
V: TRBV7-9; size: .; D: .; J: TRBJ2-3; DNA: TGTGCCAGCAGCTTATGGACATCGGCAGATACGCAGTATTTT; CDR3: CASSLWTSADTQYF
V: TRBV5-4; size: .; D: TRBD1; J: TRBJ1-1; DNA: TGTGCCAGCAGCTCAGGCCGACAGGGGGCAGGGAACACTGAAGCTTTCTTT; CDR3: CASSSGRQGAGNTEAFF
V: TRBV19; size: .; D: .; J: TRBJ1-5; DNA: TGTGCCAGTACCCGAACAGGTTACGATCAGCCCCAGCATTTT; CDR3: CASTRTGYDQPQHF
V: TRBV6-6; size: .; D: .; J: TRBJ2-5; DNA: TGTGCCAGCACCTGCGGCCACCAAGAGACCCAGTACTTC; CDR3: CASTCGHQETQYF
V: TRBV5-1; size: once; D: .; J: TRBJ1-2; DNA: TGCGCCAGCAGCTACCACCGCCCCGAGGGTCCTAACTATGGCTACACCTTC; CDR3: CASSYHRPEGPNYGYTF
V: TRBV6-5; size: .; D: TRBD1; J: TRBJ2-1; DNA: TGTGCCAGCAGCCCCCGGGACAGAACCTACAATGAGCAGTTCTTC; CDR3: CASSPRDRTYNEQFF
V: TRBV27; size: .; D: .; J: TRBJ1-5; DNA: TGTGCCAGCAGTTTCGCGGGACGAGGGCAGCCCCAGCATTTT; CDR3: CASSFAGRGQPQHF
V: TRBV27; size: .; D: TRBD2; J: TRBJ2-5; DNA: TGTGCCAGCAGTTTGGGGGGTAGCGGGAGGGCCTCAGAGACCCAGTACTTC; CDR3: CASSLGGSGRASETQYF
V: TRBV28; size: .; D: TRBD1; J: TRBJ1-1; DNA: TGTGCCAGCAGTTCAACAGGGGGGTACACTGAAGCTTTCTTT; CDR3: CASSSTGGYTEAFF
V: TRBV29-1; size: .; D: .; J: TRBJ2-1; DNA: TGCAGCGTTGAAGATCTATACGCTAAGCAGTTCTTC; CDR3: CSVEDLYAKQFF
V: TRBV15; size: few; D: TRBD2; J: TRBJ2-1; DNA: TGTGCCACCAGCAGGGGAGGACTAGCGGACAATGAGCAGTTCTTC; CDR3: CATSRGGLADNEQFF
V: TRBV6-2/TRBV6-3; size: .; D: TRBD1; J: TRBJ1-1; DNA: TGTGCCAGCAGTTACGCGTGGGACAGCATGAACACTGAAGCTTTCTTT; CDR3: CASSYAWDSMNTEAFF